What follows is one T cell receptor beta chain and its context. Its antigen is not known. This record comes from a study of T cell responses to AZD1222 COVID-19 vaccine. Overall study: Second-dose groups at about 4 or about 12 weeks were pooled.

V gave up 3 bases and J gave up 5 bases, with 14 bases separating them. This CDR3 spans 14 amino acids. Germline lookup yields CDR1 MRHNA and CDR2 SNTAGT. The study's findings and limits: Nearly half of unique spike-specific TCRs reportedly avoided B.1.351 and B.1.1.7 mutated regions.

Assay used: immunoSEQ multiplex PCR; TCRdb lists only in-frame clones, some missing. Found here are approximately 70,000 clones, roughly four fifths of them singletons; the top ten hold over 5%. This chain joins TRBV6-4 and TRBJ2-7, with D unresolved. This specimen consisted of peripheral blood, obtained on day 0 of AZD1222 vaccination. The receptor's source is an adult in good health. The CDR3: CASSDGDGFHEQYF. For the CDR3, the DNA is TGTGCCAGCAGTGATGGGGATGGTTTTCACGAGCAGTACTTC.